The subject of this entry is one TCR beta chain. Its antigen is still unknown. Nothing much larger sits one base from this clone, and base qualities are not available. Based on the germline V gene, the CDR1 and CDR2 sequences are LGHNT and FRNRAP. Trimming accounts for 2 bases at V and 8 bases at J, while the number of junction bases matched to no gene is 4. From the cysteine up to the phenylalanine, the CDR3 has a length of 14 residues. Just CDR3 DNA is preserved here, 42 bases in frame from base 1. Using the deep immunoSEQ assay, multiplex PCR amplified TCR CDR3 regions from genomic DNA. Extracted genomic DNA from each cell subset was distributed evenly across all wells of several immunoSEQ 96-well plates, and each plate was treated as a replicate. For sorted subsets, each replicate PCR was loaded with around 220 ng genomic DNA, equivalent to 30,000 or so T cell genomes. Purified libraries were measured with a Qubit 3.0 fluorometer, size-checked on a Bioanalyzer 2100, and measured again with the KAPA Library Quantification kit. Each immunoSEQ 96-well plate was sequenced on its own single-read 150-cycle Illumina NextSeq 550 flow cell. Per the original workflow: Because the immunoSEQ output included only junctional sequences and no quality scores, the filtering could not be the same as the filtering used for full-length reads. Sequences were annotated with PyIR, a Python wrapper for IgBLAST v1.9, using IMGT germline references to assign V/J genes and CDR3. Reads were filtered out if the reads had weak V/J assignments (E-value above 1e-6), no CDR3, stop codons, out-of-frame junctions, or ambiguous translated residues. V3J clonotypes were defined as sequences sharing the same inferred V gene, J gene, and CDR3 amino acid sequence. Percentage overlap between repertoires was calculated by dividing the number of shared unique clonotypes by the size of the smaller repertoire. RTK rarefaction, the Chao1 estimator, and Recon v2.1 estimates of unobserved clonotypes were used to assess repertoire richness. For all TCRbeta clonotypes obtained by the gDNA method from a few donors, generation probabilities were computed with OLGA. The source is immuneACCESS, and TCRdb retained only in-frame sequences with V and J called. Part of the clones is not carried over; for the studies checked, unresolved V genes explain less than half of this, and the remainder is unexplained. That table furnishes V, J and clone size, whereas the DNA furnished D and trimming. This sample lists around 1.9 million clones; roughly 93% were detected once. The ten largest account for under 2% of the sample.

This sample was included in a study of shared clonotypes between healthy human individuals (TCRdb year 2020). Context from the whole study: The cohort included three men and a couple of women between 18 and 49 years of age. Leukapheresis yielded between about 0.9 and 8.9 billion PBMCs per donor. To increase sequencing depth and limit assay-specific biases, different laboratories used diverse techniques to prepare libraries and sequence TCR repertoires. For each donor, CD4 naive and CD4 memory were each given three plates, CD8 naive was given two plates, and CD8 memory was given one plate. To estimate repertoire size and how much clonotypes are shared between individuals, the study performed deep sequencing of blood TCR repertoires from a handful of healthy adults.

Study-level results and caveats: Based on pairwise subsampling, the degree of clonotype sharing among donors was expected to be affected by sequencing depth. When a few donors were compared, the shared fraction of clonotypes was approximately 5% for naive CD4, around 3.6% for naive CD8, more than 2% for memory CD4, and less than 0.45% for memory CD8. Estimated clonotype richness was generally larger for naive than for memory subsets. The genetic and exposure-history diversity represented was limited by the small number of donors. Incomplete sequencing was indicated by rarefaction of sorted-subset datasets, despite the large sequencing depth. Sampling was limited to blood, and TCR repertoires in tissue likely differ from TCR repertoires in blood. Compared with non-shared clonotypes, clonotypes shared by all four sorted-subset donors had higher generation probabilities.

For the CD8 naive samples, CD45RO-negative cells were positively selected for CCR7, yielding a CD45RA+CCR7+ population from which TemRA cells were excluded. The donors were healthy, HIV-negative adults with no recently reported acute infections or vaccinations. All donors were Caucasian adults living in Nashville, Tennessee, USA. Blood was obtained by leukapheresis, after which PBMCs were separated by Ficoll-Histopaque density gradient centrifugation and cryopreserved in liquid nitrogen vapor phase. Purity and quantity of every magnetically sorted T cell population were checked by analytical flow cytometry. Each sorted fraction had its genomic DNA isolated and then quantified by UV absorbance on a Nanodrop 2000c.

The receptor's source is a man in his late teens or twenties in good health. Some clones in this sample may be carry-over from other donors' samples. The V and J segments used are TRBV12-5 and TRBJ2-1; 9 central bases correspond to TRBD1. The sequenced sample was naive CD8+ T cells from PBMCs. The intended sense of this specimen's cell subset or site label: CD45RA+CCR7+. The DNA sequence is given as TGTGCTAGTGGTTTGTCAGACAGGGGGGATGAGCAGTTCTTC. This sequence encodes CASGLSDRGDEQFF.